The source of this T cell receptor (beta chain) is a study of blood T cell repertoires in COVID-19. Overall study context: In each case, the material was cDNA or gDNA derived from T cells, B-cell-depleted T cells, or PBMCs.

The data were produced by immunoSEQ multiplex PCR, yet TCRdb's version contains in-frame clones alone and is incomplete. The sample lists roughly 74,000 clones; approximately 90% were seen once. CDR1 is SGHTA, CDR2 FQGNSA, per germline. This CDR3 has 14 amino acids. V shed 4 bases, J shed 4 bases, and the junction held 4 bases outside the gene matches. Living in roughly 23 US areas, the participants were between roughly 18 and 95 years of age. Clinical history as reported by participants underpinned cohort assignment. This clone was seen a handful of times. Specimen: PBMCs or T cells enriched from blood (not recorded which). V and J are TRBV7-2 and TRBJ1-5, with 7 bases that match TRBD1. This clonotype was sampled from a woman between 45 and 60 years old with acute COVID-19. CDR3 nucleotides: TGTGCCAGCAGCTCTTGGGACAGAAATCAGCCCCAGCATTTT. Its translation: CASSSWDRNQPQHF.